These 21 T cell receptor beta chains were all obtained from the same sample, sequenced in a study of control samples from healthy donors and cancer patients (dated by TCRdb to 2018 to 2020). The library was produced with the immunoSEQ multiplex PCR assay. The table was pulled from immuneACCESS by TCRdb, which kept in-frame rearrangements only. Such tables lose some clones; where checked, under half of the loss comes from unresolved V genes, and the rest has no known cause. Counted in this sample were 120,000 or so clones; roughly 87% of them appeared once. The ten largest clones represent roughly 1.9% of the sample. The sample consisted of blood. The source is a man in his late teens or twenties in good health.

The chain has TRBV10-3 and TRBJ2-5; 7 nucleotides agree with TRBD1. Germline loops: CDR1 ENHRY, CDR2 SYGVKD. The CDR3 contains 13 residues. V was clipped by 6 bases and J by 2 bases; unmatched bases: 3. In DNA form, the CDR3 reads TGTGCCATCAGGACGACAGGGCAAGAGACCCAGTACTTC. Translation: CAIRTTGQETQYF.

The chain combines TRBV5-4 with TRBJ2-2; 8 bases map to TRBD1. Germline trimming cut 5 bases from V and 4 bases from J; bases unmatched to any gene: 4. Germline values: CDR1 SGHNT, CDR2 YYREEE (reference sequence). The CDR3 covers 14 residues. CDR3 sequence: CASSQTGATGELFF. The CDR3 bases are TGTGCCAGCAGTCAGACAGGGGCCACCGGGGAGCTGTTTTTT. The variable domain in full, completed from reference TRBV5-4 and TRBJ2-2, reads ETGVTQSPTHLIKTRGQQVTLRCSSQSGHNTVSWYQQALGQGPQFIFQYYREEENGRGNFPPRFSGLQFPNYSSELNVNALELDDSALYLCASSQTGATGELFFGEGSRLTVL.

V and J are TRBV27 and TRBJ2-5; TRBD2 might be the D (6 bases). This CDR3 contains 14 residues. V lost 2 bases, J lost 3 bases, and 10 bases lay in between. In germline, CDR1 is MNHEY, CDR2 SMNVEV (reference sequence). CDR3 residues: CASSLRGGEETQYF. The CDR3 DNA follows: TGTGCCAGCAGTTTAAGGGGCGGGGAAGAGACCCAGTACTTC.

The CDR3 sequence is CASSVPGTAANSNQPQHF. DNA for the CDR3: TGCGCCAGCAGCGTACCCGGGACAGCCGCTAATAGCAATCAGCCCCAGCATTTT. The rearrangement links TRBV5-1 to TRBJ1-5; the match to TRBD1 covers 7 bases. V lost 4 bases, J lost 0 bases, and 13 bases stayed unmatched. The CDR3 totals 18 residues. Germline V gives CDR1 SGHRS, CDR2 YFSETQ.

The chain carries TRBV27 and TRBJ1-2, with 7 bases that match TRBD1. The CDR3 is 19 residues long. Germline CDR1 MNHEY, CDR2 SMNVEV (reference sequence). Trimming cost V 3 bases and J 4 bases; bases outside gene matches: 20. The CDR3 loop is CASSFNRQGTHPLSYGYTF. CDR3 in DNA: TGTGCCAGCAGTTTTAATCGACAGGGAACCCATCCGCTTTCCTATGGCTACACCTTC.

The chain recombines TRBV6-5 with TRBJ1-1; D might be TRBD1 (5 bases). V was trimmed by 2 bases and J by 4 bases, leaving 8 bases between them. There are 13 residues in the CDR3. Germline V gene lookup returns CDR1 MNHEY and CDR2 SVGAGI. CDR3: CASSYGGFTEAFF. CDR3 nucleotides: TGTGCCAGCAGTTACGGGGGGTTCACTGAAGCTTTCTTT.

This chain connects TRBV4-3 to TRBJ1-1; D is possibly TRBD1 (6 bases). Trimming shortened V by 3 bases and J by 5 bases, and 22 bases separated the two germline ends. The CDR3 totals 17 residues. CDR1 and CDR2 from the germline V gene are LGHNA and YSLEER. Here the CDR3 reads CASSQERGDPGGTEAFF. The CDR3 nucleotides read TGCGCCAGCAGCCAGGAAAGGGGGGACCCGGGTGGGACTGAAGCTTTCTTT.

V usage is TRBV11-2 and J usage is TRBJ2-5; 9 bases align to TRBD2. Germline loops: CDR1 SGHAT, CDR2 FQNNGV. Trimming took 0 bases from V and 4 from J; bases not matched to a gene: 18. The CDR3 totals 20 residues. The chain's CDR3 is CASSLEGLAGVWKGGETQYF. CDR3 sequence (DNA): TGTGCCAGCAGCTTAGAGGGGTTAGCGGGAGTGTGGAAGGGAGGAGAGACCCAGTACTTC.

The rearrangement links TRBV18 to TRBJ2-5; the D gene is possibly TRBD2 (6 bases). The CDR3 is 15 amino acids. V was cut by 0 bases and J by 3 bases, with 11 bases left in between. CDR1 KGHSH and CDR2 LQKENI come from the germline V gene. CDR3: CASSPPQGLEETQYF. Here the CDR3 DNA reads TGTGCCAGCTCACCACCCCAGGGACTGGAAGAGACCCAGTACTTC. The full variable domain, in which reference TRBV18 and TRBJ2-5 provide the parts outside the CDR3, is NAGVMQNPRHLVRRRGQEARLRCSPMKGHSHVYWYRQLPEEGLKFMVYLQKENIIDESGMPKERFSAEFPKEGPSILRIQQVVRGDSAAYFCASSPPQGLEETQYFGPGTRLLVL.

The chain joins TRBV25-1 to TRBJ2-7, with 11 bases fitting TRBD2. The CDR3 runs 15 residues. Germline CDR1 MGHDK, CDR2 SYGVNS. V lost 3 bases to trimming and J lost 4 bases; unmatched junction nucleotides: 5. The CDR3 bases are TGTGCCAGCAGTGACACGGGACTAGCGGCTTACGAGCAGTACTTC. The encoded protein is CASSDTGLAAYEQYF.

The J gene is TRBJ2-4, the V gene TRBV19; the D gene is possibly TRBD2 (6 bases). Germline V gene sequence: CDR1 LNHDA, CDR2 SQIVND (reference sequence). There are 16 residues in the CDR3. V was trimmed by 3 bases and J by 7 bases, leaving 19 bases between them. In DNA, the CDR3 is TGTGCCAGTAGTATTGCCCAGGGTGGACTAAGGAACATTCAGTACTTC. Translating it yields CASSIAQGGLRNIQYF.

CDR3 sequence (DNA): TGTGCCAGCAGCTCTCGAGAGGGGGGACTAGCAACAGATACGCAGTATTTT. It encodes CASSSREGGLATDTQYF. The chain carries TRBV9 and TRBJ2-3; 9 bases are a match to TRBD2. Trimming removed 4 bases from V and 3 bases from J; junction bases left unmatched: 12. CDR1 and CDR2 (germline): SGDLS, YYNGEE. The CDR3 has 17 residues.

The chain links TRBV9 to TRBJ2-7, with 9 positions matching TRBD2. Germline values: CDR1 SGDLS, CDR2 YYNGEE. CDR3 length equals 15 residues. The V segment lost 3 bases and the J segment 0 bases; nucleotides outside the gene matches: 4. The CDR3 sequence is CASSASSGSSYEQYF. The CDR3 DNA sequence: TGTGCCAGCAGCGCCAGTAGCGGGAGCTCCTACGAGCAGTACTTC.

This rearrangement joins TRBV6-4 to TRBJ2-1, with 9 bases matching TRBD2. The CDR3 length is 14 residues. The V gene end was trimmed by 3 bases and the J gene end by 9 bases; junction bases not matched to a gene: 6. Germline V gene lookup returns CDR1 MRHNA and CDR2 SNTAGT. CDR3 nucleotide sequence: TGTGCCAGCAGTGAAATAGCGGGAGTAAGTGAGCAGTTCTTC. Protein: CASSEIAGVSEQFF.

The count of this clone is one. The gene calls are TRBV12-3 or TRBV12-4 and TRBJ2-3; D uncertain. The CDR3 covers 11 residues. Trimming took off 6 bases at V and 4 bases at J, with 5 bases between the two ends. The CDR3 loop reads CASSFADTQYF. The CDR3 DNA is TGTGCCAGCAGCTTTGCAGATACGCAGTATTTT.

In this sample, this clone turned up a few times. V is TRBV9 and J is TRBJ2-7, with TRBD1 matching over 8 bases. This CDR3 has 14 residues. Germline assignment: CDR1 SGDLS and CDR2 YYNGEE. J gave up 0 bases and V 4 bases, and 3 bases lay outside the gene matches. This CDR3 reads CASSKTGASYEQYF. The CDR3 DNA reads as TGTGCCAGCAGCAAGACAGGGGCCTCCTACGAGCAGTACTTC.

V is TRBV9 and J is TRBJ2-5; D remains ambiguous. Germline CDR1 and CDR2: SGDLS and YYNGEE. Trimming removed 2 bases from V and 7 bases from J, with 15 bases in between. The CDR3 has 14 residues. CDR3 residues: CASSVGDPVSTQYF. CDR3 bases: TGTGCCAGCAGCGTCGGAGACCCCGTTTCGACCCAGTACTTC.

The chain employs TRBV27 and TRBJ1-5; the D is unclear. Germline V CDR1 and CDR2: MNHEY, SMNVEV (reference sequence). This CDR3 contains 16 residues. V was cut by 4 bases and J by 0 bases, with 13 bases left in between. The CDR3 coding sequence is TGTGCCAGCAGTTCCATGGGCGGGAATAGCAATCAGCCCCAGCATTTT. Encoded protein: CASSSMGGNSNQPQHF.

The chain joins TRBV19 to TRBJ1-2; weak D call: TRBD1 (5 bases). Trimming cost V 7 bases and J 0 bases, with 18 bases left between them. The CDR3 consists of 16 residues. Germline V gene data show CDR1 as LNHDA and CDR2 as SQIVND (reference sequence). The CDR3 is CASTPSDSFSNYGYTF. DNA for the CDR3: TGTGCCAGTACCCCCTCCGACAGTTTTTCTAACTATGGCTACACCTTC.

The gene calls are TRBV18 and TRBJ2-2, with 14 bases that match TRBD2. V was pared by 4 bases and J by 2 bases, with 3 bases of the junction left unmatched. The germline CDR1 and CDR2 sequences are KGHSH and LQKENI. The CDR3 has 17 amino acids. The CDR3 DNA reads TGTGCCAGCTCACTCGGGACTAGCGGGAGAAACACCGGGGAGCTGTTTTTT. Its translation: CASSLGTSGRNTGELFF. Combining the CDR3 with reference TRBV18 and TRBJ2-2 gives the whole variable domain NAGVMQNPRHLVRRRGQEARLRCSPMKGHSHVYWYRQLPEEGLKFMVYLQKENIIDESGMPKERFSAEFPKEGPSILRIQQVVRGDSAAYFCASSLGTSGRNTGELFFGEGSRLTVL.

Points on this clone: Germline is not matched at one junction end, which may reflect a read error. The chain recombines TRBV20-1 with TRBJ2-1, with 8 bases identical to TRBD2. Looked up from germline, CDR1 is DFQATT and CDR2 is SNEGSKA (reference sequence). There are 15 residues in the CDR3. The CDR3 nucleotides read TGCAGCGCTAGTGGGTTTAACGGGAGGGTCGATGAGCAGTTCTTC. It encodes CSASGFNGRVDEQFF.